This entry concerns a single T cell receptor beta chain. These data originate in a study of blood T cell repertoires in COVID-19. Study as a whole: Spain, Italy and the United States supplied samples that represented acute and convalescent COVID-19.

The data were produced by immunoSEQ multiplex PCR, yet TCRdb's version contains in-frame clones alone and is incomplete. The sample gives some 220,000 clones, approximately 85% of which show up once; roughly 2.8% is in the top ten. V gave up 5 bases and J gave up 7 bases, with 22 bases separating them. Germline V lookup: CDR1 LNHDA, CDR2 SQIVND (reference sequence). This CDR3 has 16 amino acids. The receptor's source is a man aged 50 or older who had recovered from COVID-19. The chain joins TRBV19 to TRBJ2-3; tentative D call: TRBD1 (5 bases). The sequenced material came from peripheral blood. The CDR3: CASSGYRYPSLHTQYF. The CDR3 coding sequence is TGTGCCAGTAGTGGGTACAGGTATCCCTCCCTCCATACGCAGTATTTT.